This entry is about one TCR beta chain. Its antigen is not known. Germline V gene sequence: CDR1 SGHTA, CDR2 FQGNSA. The CDR3 has 13 residues. The germline V and J ends were trimmed by 2 bases and 6 bases, with 10 bases remaining between them. Profiling relied on immunoSEQ multiplex PCR, and the TCRdb table lists in-frame clones only, not all of them. The sample lists 30,000 to 45,000 clones; 70% to 90% were seen once. These data belong to a study of T cells in narcolepsy. Study findings and constraints: Reportedly, autoreactive clonotypes were serially detected in patients' blood but not controls'.

The sequence was obtained from a human donor with narcolepsy. The specimen was CD45RA- memory CD4+ T cells from PBMCs. V and J are TRBV7-2 and TRBJ1-2; D is uncertain. The CDR3 DNA is TGTGCCAGCAGCTTACTCGGACCAAATGGCTACACCTTC. Protein: CASSLLGPNGYTF.